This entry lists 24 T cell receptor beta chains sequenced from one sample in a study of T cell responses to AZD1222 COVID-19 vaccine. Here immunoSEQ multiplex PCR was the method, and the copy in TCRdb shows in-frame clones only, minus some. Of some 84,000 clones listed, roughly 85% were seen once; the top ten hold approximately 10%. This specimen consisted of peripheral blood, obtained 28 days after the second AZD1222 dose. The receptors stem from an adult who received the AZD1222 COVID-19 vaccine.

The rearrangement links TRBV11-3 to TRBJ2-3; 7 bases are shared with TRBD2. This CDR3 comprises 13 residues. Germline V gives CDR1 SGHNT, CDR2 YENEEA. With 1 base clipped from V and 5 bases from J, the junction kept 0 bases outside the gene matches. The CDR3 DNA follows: TGTGCCAGCAGCTTAGGGGAGGGAGATACGCAGTATTTT. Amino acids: CASSLGEGDTQYF.

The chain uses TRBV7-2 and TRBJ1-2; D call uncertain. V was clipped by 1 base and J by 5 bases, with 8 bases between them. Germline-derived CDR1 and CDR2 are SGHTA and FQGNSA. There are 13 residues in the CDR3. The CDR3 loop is CASSLGRTYGYTF. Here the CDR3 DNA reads TGTGCCAGCAGCTTAGGGCGGACGTATGGCTACACCTTC.

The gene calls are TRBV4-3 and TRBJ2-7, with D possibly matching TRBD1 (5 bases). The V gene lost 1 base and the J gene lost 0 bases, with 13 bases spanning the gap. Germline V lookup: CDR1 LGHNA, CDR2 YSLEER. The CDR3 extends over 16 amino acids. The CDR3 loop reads CASSQGWGPTSYEQYF. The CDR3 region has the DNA TGCGCCAGCAGCCAAGGGTGGGGCCCGACCTCCTACGAGCAGTACTTC.

The CDR3 region has the DNA TGTGCCAGCACCCTCACGGGGACAGAGGATCAGCATTTT. Encoded protein: CASTLTGTEDQHF. V and J are TRBV18 and TRBJ1-5, with TRBD1 matching over 7 bases. This CDR3 contains 13 residues. CDR1 is KGHSH, CDR2 LQKENI, per germline. V was pared by 8 bases and J by 13 bases, with 14 bases of the junction left unmatched.

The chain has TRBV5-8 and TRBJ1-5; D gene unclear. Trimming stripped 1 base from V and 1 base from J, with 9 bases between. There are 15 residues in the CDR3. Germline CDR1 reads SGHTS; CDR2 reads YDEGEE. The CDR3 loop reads CASSLSGLSNQPQHF. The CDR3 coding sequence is TGTGCCAGCAGCTTGTCTGGGTTGAGCAATCAGCCCCAGCATTTT.

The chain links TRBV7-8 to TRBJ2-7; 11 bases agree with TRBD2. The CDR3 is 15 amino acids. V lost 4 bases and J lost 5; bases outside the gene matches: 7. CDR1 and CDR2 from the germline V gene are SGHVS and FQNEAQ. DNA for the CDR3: TGTGCCAGCAGCTCGGGACTAGCGGTCGGGAACGAGCAGTACTTC. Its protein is CASSSGLAVGNEQYF.

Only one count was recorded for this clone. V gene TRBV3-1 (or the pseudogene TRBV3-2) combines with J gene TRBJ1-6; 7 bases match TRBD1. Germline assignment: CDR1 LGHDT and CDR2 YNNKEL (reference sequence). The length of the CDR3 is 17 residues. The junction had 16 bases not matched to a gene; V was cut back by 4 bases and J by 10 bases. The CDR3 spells CASSPRAAGGFGSPLHF. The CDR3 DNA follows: TGTGCCAGCAGCCCCCGCGCGGCAGGGGGATTTGGCTCACCCCTCCACTTT.

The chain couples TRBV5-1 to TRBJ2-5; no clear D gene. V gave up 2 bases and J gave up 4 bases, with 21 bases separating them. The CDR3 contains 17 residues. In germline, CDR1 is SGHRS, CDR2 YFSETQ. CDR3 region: CASSFGSSFKWGETQYF. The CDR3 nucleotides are TGCGCCAGCAGCTTCGGTTCTAGTTTCAAGTGGGGAGAGACCCAGTACTTC.

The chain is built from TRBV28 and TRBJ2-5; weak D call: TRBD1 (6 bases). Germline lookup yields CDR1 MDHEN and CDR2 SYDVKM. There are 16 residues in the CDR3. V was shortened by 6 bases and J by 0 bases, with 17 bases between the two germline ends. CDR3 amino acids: CASRRTGTIHQETQYF. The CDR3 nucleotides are TGTGCCAGCAGGAGAACAGGGACGATTCACCAAGAGACCCAGTACTTC.

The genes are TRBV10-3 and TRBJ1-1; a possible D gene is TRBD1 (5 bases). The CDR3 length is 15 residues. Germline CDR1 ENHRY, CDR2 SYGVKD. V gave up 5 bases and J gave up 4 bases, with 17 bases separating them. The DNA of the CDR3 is TGTGCCATCAGTTCGCGGGGGGGTACCGGCACTGAAGCTTTCTTT. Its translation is CAISSRGGTGTEAFF.

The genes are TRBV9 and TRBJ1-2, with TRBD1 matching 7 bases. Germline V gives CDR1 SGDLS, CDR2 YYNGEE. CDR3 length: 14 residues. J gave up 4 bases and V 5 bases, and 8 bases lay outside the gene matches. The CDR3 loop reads CASRRTGASYGYTF. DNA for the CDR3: TGTGCCAGCAGACGGACAGGCGCCTCCTATGGCTACACCTTC.

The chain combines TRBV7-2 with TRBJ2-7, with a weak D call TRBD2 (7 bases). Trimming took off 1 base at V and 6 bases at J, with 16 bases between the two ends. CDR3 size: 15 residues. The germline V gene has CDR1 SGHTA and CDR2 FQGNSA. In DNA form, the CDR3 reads TGTGCCAGCAGCTTAGAGGGGGGGGCCCCTCTCGAGCAGTACTTC. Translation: CASSLEGGAPLEQYF.

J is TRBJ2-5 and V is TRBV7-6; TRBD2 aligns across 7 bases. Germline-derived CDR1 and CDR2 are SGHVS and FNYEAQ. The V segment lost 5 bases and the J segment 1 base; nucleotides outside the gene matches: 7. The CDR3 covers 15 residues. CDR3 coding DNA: TGTGCCAGCAGCCCGACGAGGACTAGCCAAGAGACCCAGTACTTC. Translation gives CASSPTRTSQETQYF.

The CDR3, as DNA: TGTGCCAGCAGCTTGTGGGGGCAGGCGCGAAGCAATCAGCCCCAGCATTTT. Protein: CASSLWGQARSNQPQHF. The chain couples TRBV5-6 to TRBJ1-5, with D possibly matching TRBD1 (6 bases). The CDR3 is 17 amino acids. Germline V gene data show CDR1 as SGHDT and CDR2 as YYEEEE. Trimming pared 1 base from V and 1 base from J, leaving 15 bases between.

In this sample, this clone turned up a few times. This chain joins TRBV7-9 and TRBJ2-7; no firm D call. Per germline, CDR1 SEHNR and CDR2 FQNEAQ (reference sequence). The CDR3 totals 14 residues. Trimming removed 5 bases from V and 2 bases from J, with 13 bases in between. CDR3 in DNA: TGTGCCAGCAGCCACCAAACAGCGCCCTACGAGCAGTACTTC. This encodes CASSHQTAPYEQYF.

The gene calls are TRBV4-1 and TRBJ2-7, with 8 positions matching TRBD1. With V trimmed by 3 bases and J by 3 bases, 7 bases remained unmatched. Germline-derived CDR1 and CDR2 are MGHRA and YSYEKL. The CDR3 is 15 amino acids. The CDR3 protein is CASSQVQDRVYEQYF. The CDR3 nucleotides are TGCGCCAGCAGCCAGGTCCAGGACAGGGTCTACGAGCAGTACTTC.

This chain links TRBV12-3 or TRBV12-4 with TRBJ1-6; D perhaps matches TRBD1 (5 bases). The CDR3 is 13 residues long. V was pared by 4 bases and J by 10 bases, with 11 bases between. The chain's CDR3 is CASSSSGFSPLHF. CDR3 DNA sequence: TGTGCCAGCAGTTCATCAGGGTTCTCACCCCTCCACTTT.

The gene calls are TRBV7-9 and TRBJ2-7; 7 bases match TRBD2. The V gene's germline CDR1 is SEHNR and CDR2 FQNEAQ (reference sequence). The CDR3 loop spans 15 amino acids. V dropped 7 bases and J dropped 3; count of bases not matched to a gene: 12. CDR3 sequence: CASTPSVSGNYEQYF. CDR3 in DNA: TGTGCCAGCACCCCCAGTGTGAGCGGGAACTACGAGCAGTACTTC.

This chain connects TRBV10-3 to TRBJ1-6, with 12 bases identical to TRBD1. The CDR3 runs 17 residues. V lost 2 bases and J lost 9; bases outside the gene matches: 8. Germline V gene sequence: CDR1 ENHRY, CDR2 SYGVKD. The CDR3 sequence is CAISETRGQGASSPLHF. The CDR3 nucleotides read TGTGCCATCAGTGAGACGCGGGGACAGGGGGCGAGTTCACCCCTCCACTTT.

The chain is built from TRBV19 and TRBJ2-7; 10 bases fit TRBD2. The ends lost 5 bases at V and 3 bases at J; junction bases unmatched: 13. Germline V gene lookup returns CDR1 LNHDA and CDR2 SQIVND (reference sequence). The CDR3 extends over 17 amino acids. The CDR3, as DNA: TGTGCCAGTAGTCCCCCTGGCAGAACTAGCGGGATCTACGAGCAGTACTTC. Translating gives CASSPPGRTSGIYEQYF.

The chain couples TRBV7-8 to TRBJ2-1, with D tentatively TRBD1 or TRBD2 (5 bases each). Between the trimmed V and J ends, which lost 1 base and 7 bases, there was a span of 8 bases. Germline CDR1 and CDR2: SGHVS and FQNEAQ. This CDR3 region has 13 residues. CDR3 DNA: TGTGCCAGCAGCTTAGGCAGGGAGAATGAGCAGTTCTTC. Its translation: CASSLGRENEQFF.

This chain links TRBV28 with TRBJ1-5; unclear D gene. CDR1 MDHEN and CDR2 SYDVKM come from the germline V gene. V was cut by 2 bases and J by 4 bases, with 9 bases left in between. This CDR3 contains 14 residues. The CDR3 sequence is CASSLGQENQPQHF. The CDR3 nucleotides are TGTGCCAGCAGTTTAGGCCAAGAAAATCAGCCCCAGCATTTT.

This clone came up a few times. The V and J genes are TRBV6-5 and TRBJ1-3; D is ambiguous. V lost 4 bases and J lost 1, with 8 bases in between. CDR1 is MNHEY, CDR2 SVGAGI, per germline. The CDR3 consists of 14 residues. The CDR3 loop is CASSSTVSGNTIYF. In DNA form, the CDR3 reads TGTGCCAGCAGTTCCACTGTTTCTGGAAACACCATATATTTT.

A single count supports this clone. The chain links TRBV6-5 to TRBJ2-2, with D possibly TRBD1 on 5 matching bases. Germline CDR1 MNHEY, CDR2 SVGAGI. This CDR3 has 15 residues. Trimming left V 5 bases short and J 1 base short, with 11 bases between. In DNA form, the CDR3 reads TGTGCCAGCAGTCCCAAGGGGAAGAACACCGGGGAGCTGTTTTTT. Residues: CASSPKGKNTGELFF.